Sequencing of this TCR beta chain was carried out in a study of technical replicates of blood from a handful of donors. This clone was seen a single time. The CDR3 is 16 residues long. Germline-derived CDR1 and CDR2 are SGHRS and YFSETQ. V was trimmed by 4 bases and J by 0 bases, leaving 14 bases between them. TCRdb's table, derived via immunoSEQ multiplex PCR, lists solely in-frame clones and lacks some. The sample has more than 45,000 clones, around 91% seen once. V gene TRBV5-1 combines with J gene TRBJ1-3; D is uncertain. The receptor's source is a human donor in good health. Some clones in this sample may be carry-over from other donors' samples. Sequencing was done on a sample of PBMCs. The DNA of the CDR3 is TGCGCCAGCAGCCGCACAACAGTCTTCTCTGGAAACACCATATATTTT. Its protein is CASSRTTVFSGNTIYF.